A selection of T cell receptor beta chains follows, all from one sample in a study of blood T cell repertoires in COVID-19. Sequenced by immunoSEQ multiplex PCR; TCRdb stores in-frame clones only, minus some. The sample yields fewer than 350,000 clones, around 85% seen once. Sequenced material: PBMCs or T cells enriched from blood (not recorded which). The receptors come from a woman aged 25 to 45 who had been exposed to COVID-19. CDR3s include the opening cysteine and the closing phenylalanine or tryptophan. D genes are given only for firm matches. A clone size is listed for some rows: how often the clone was seen (once, few, many), or a class if it is expanded.

j_call | clone_size | v_call | d_call | cdr3_nt | cdr3_aa
TRBJ1-2 | NA | TRBV3-1/TRBV3-2 | NA | TGTGCCAGCAGCCAAGAAGGGGCAGATGGCTACACCTTC | CASSQEGADGYTF
TRBJ1-2 | NA | TRBV6-5 | NA | TGTGCCAGCAGTTTAGGCGGGTATGGCTACACCTTC | CASSLGGYGYTF
TRBJ2-2 | NA | TRBV6-5 | NA | TGTGCCAGCAGTTATAGACAACCGAACACCGGGGAGCTGTTTTTT | CASSYRQPNTGELFF
TRBJ2-7 | NA | TRBV5-1 | TRBD1 | TGCGCCAGCAGGCCTTCGCCCGGGACAGGGTCCTACGAGCAGTACTTC | CASRPSPGTGSYEQYF
TRBJ2-7 | NA | TRBV9 | NA | TGTGCCAGCAGCGTACAGGAGGGGAGCTCCTACGAGCAGTACTTC | CASSVQEGSSYEQYF
TRBJ2-1 | NA | TRBV30 | TRBD1 | TGTGCCTGGATTCTCGACAGGGTTGGTCGGCAGTTCTTC | CAWILDRVGRQFF
TRBJ2-1 | NA | TRBV30 | NA | TGTGCCTGGAGGGGAGAAGGTCGTGAGCAGTTCTTC | CAWRGEGREQFF
TRBJ2-7 | NA | TRBV2 | NA | TGTGCCAGCAGCTCTGGGGCCAGGGGCTACGAGCAGTACTTC | CASSSGARGYEQYF
TRBJ1-4 | NA | TRBV30 | NA | TGTGCCTGGAGTGTCCGGGGAGAAAAACTGTTTTTT | CAWSVRGEKLFF
TRBJ1-4 | many | TRBV7-2 | TRBD1 | TGTGCCAGCAGCTCTTACTCCGGGACAGTAATTTTT | CASSSYSGTVIF
TRBJ2-2 | NA | TRBV5-4 | NA | TGTGCCAGCACCCTGGGGGGAAACAGTAAGAAAACCGGGGAGCTGTTTTTT | CASTLGGNSKKTGELFF
TRBJ1-3 | once | TRBV7-8 | NA | TGTGCCAGCAGCTTAGCGCGGGGGCAAGGAAACACCATATATTTT | CASSLARGQGNTIYF
TRBJ1-1 | once | TRBV29-1 | NA | TGCAGCGTCCCTTGGCATGGAGCTTTCTTT | CSVPWHGAFF
TRBJ1-1 | NA | TRBV9 | NA | TGTGCCAGCAGCGTAGGGATAGGGGTGGGCACTGAAGCTTTCTTT | CASSVGIGVGTEAFF
TRBJ1-2 | NA | TRBV7-2 | TRBD1 | TGTGCCAGCAGCTTAAACACAGGGGCCGATGGCTACACCTTC | CASSLNTGADGYTF
TRBJ1-2 | NA | TRBV5-1 | NA | TGCGCCAGCGGATACATGGAGGAGGTTTACTTC | CASGYMEEVYF
TRBJ2-1 | NA | TRBV9 | NA | TGTGCCAGCAGCGTAGATTTCCGAGACTGGGCCTACAATGAGCAGTTCTTC | CASSVDFRDWAYNEQFF
TRBJ2-1 | NA | TRBV28 | TRBD1 | TGTGCCAGCAGTTCAGCTACGGGACAGTATAGTGAGCAGTTCTTC | CASSSATGQYSEQFF
TRBJ1-1 | NA | TRBV27 | NA | TGTGCCAGCATCCCCCAAAGGGGATGGAACACTGAAGCTTTCTTT | CASIPQRGWNTEAFF
TRBJ1-4 | NA | TRBV4-2 | NA | TGTGCCAGCAGCCCCCAAGCGAGGACAGTCAATGAAAAACTGTTTTTT | CASSPQARTVNEKLFF
TRBJ1-5 | NA | TRBV30 | TRBD1 | TGTGCCTGGGAAAAGGGACAGGCGAGGGACAATCAGCCCCAGCATTTT | CAWEKGQARDNQPQHF
TRBJ2-3 | NA | TRBV6-1 | TRBD1 | TGTGCCAGCAGTGAAGTCGGGGACAGGGGACGAGATACGCAGTATTTT | CASSEVGDRGRDTQYF
TRBJ1-1 | NA | TRBV7-9 | NA | TGTGCCAGCAGCCGCGATCTACCCCGGTTGGTTAACACTGAAGCTTTCTTT | CASSRDLPRLVNTEAFF
TRBJ1-5 | few | TRBV5-1 | TRBD1 | TGCGCCAGCAGTCCAGGACAGGGGGCTGAGCCCCAGCATTTT | CASSPGQGAEPQHF
TRBJ1-3 | NA | TRBV30 | NA | TGTGCCTGGAGTGTAAATTCGGGGGGATCTGGAAACACCATATATTTT | CAWSVNSGGSGNTIYF
TRBJ1-2 | once | TRBV28 | NA | TGTGCCAGCAGATTACAGGGCTCCTATGGCTACACCTTC | CASRLQGSYGYTF
TRBJ2-5 | NA | TRBV5-4 | NA | TGTGCCAGCAGCTCCCCTGCGCAAGAGACCCAGTACTTC | CASSSPAQETQYF
TRBJ1-2 | NA | TRBV27 | TRBD1 | TGTGCCAGCAGGAGGGGGCGAGGGGGCTACACCTTC | CASRRGRGGYTF
TRBJ2-3 | NA | TRBV9 | NA | TGTGCCAGCAGCGCCGGGGTCGGGGGTTCCCTCACAGATACGCAGTATTTT | CASSAGVGGSLTDTQYF
TRBJ2-2 | NA | TRBV11-2 | TRBD2 | TGTGCCAGCAGCTCCAGTAGCGGGGGGGCGTACGTAAACACCGGGGAGCTGTTTTTT | CASSSSSGGAYVNTGELFF
TRBJ2-2 | NA | TRBV29-1 | TRBD2 | TGCAGCGTTGATGGGAGGGATCCCACCGGGGAGCTGTTTTTT | CSVDGRDPTGELFF
TRBJ2-5 | once | TRBV7-2 | NA | TGTGCCAGCAGCTTTGGCGAGACCCAGTACTTC | CASSFGETQYF
TRBJ1-4 | NA | TRBV3-1/TRBV3-2 | TRBD1 | TGTGCCAGCAGCAACACCGGGACAGGGTTGGGAAAACTGTTTTTT | CASSNTGTGLGKLFF
TRBJ2-7 | once | TRBV28 | NA | TGTGCCAGCCGATCTTGGGCAAACGAGCAGTACTTC | CASRSWANEQYF
TRBJ1-1 | NA | TRBV30 | NA | TGTGCCTGGAAGCTCGCAGGTGTGAACACTGAAGCTTTCTTT | CAWKLAGVNTEAFF
TRBJ2-3 | NA | TRBV6-2/TRBV6-3 | TRBD2 | TGTGCCAGCAGTTACCAAGCGGGAGGGCCTGGAGATACGCAGTATTTT | CASSYQAGGPGDTQYF
TRBJ2-5 | NA | TRBV6-1 | TRBD1 | TGTGCCAGCAGTGAAGTTGATCGGCCGGGGACAGGGTTTCAAGAGACCCAGTACTTC | CASSEVDRPGTGFQETQYF
TRBJ1-2 | NA | TRBV7-2 | NA | TGTGCCAGCAGCGACGGGAGATACTATGGCTACACCTTC | CASSDGRYYGYTF
TRBJ2-5 | once | TRBV7-7 | NA | TGTGCTAGCAGCTTAGGCCAGGGGCTCCAAGAGACCCAGTACTTC | CASSLGQGLQETQYF
TRBJ1-1 | NA | TRBV28 | TRBD1 | TGTGCCAGCAGGAGACAGGGGAACACTGAAGCTTTCTTT | CASRRQGNTEAFF
TRBJ1-2 | few | TRBV7-8 | TRBD1 | TGTGCCAGCAGCCAAACAGGGGGCAATGGCTACACCTTC | CASSQTGGNGYTF
TRBJ2-3 | NA | TRBV19 | TRBD2 | TGTGCCAGTAGTACGGCTAGCGGGACGGGGACAGATACGCAGTATTTT | CASSTASGTGTDTQYF